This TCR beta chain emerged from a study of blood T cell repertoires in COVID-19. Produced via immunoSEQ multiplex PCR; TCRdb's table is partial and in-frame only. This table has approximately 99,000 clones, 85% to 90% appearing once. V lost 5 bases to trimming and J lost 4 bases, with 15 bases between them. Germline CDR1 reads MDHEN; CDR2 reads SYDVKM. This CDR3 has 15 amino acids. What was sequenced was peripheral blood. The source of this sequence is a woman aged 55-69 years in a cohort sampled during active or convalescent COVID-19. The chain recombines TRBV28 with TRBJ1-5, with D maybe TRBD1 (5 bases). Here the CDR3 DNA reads TGTGCCAGCAGTATTCTTCAGGGAAATAATCAGCCCCAGCATTTT. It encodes CASSILQGNNQPQHF.